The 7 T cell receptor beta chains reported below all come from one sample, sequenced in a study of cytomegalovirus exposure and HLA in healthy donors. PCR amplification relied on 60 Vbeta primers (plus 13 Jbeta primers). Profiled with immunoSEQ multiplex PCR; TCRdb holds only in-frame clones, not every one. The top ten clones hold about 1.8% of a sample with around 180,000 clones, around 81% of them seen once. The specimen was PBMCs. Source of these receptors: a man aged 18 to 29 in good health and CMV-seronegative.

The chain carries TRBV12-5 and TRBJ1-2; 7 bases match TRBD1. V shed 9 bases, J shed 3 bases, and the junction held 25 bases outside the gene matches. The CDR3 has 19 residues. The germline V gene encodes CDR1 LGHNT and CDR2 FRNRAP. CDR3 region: CASSRAVYGGTEGDYGYTF. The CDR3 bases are TGTGCTAGCTCCAGAGCTGTTTATGGCGGGACAGAAGGGGACTATGGCTACACCTTC.

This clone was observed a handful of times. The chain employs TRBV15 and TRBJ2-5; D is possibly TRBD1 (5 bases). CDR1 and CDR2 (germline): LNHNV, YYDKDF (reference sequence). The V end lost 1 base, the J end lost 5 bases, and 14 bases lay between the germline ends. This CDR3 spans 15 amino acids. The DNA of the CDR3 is TGTGCCACCAGCAGAGGACAGCGTGTGTGGGAGACCCAGTACTTC. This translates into CATSRGQRVWETQYF.

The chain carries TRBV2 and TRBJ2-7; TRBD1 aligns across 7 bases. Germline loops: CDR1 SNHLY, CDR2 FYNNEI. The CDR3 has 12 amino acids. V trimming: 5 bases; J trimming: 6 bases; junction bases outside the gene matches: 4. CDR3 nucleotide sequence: TGTGCCAGCAGTCCGACAGGGCCCGAGCAGTACTTC. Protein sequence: CASSPTGPEQYF.

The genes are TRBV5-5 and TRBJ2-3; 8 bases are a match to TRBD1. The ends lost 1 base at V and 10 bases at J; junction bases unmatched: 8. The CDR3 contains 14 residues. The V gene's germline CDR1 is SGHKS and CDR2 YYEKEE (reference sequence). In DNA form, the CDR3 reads TGTGCCAGCAGCTTGTCTCAGGGGGCAATCGCGCAGTATTTT. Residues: CASSLSQGAIAQYF.

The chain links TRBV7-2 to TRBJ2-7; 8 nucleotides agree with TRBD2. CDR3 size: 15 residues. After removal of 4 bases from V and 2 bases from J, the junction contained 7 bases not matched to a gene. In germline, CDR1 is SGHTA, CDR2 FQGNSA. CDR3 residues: CASSSRLASTYEQYF. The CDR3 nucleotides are TGTGCCAGCAGCTCGAGACTAGCGTCCACCTACGAGCAGTACTTC.

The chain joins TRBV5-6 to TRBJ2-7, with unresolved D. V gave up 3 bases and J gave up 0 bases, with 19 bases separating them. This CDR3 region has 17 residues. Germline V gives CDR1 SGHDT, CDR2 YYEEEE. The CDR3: CASSSYLVVSSSYEQYF. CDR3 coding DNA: TGTGCCAGCAGCTCCTATTTGGTGGTTTCTAGCTCCTACGAGCAGTACTTC.

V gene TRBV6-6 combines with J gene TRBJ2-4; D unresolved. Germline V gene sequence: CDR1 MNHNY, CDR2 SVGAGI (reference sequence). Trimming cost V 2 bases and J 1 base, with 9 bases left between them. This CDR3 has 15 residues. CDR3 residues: CASSYTAGAKNIQYF. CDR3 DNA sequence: TGTGCCAGCAGTTACACTGCAGGCGCCAAAAACATTCAGTACTTC.